This TCR beta chain emerged from a study of radiotherapy plus CTLA-4 blockade in lung cancer. Assay: immunoSEQ multiplex PCR; the TCRdb copy retains only in-frame clones and omits some. The sample records 70,000 to 90,000 clones, around four fifths being singletons. Germline-derived CDR1 and CDR2 are SGHTA and FQGNSA. The CDR3 is made up of 14 amino acids. Trimming removed 1 base from V and 6 bases from J, with 10 bases in between. The receptor's source is a human donor with non-small cell lung cancer who had a complete response to radiotherapy plus ipilimumab. Sequencing used peripheral blood, obtained from a patient treated with radiotherapy plus ipilimumab. This chain links TRBV7-2 with TRBJ2-1, with D unresolved. CDR3 DNA sequence: TGTGCCAGCAGCTTAGGTGGACGGAGCAATGAGCAGTTCTTC. This encodes CASSLGGRSNEQFF.